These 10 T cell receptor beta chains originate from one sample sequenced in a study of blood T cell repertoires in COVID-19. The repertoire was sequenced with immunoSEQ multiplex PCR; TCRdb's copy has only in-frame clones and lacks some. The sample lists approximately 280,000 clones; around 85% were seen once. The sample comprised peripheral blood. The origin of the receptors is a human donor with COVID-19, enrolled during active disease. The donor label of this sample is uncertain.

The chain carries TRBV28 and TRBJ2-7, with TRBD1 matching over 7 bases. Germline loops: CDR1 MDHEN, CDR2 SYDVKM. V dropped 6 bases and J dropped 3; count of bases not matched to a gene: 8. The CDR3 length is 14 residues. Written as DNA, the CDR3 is TGTGCCAGCAGGCCACCGGGACAGAGCTACGAGCAGTACTTC. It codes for CASRPPGQSYEQYF.

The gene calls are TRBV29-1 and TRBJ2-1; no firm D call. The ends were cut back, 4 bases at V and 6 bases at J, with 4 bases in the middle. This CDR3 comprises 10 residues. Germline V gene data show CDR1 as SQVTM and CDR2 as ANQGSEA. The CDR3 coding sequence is TGCAGCGTTGGAGTCAATGAGCAGTTCTTC. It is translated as CSVGVNEQFF.

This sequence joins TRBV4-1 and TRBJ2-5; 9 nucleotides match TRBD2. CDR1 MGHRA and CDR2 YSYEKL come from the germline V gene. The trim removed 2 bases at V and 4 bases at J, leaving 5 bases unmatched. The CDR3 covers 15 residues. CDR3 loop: CASSQSWRGGETQYF. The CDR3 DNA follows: TGCGCCAGCAGCCAAAGCTGGCGGGGGGGAGAGACCCAGTACTTC.

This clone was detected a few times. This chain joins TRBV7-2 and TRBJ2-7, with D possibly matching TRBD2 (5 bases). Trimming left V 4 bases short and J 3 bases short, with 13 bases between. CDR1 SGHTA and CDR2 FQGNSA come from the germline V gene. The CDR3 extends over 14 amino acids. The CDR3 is CASSYGMGVYEQYF. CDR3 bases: TGTGCCAGCAGCTACGGGATGGGAGTCTACGAGCAGTACTTC.

The CDR3 DNA reads TGTGCCAGCAGCTTAGATACAGCTACAAACTATGGCTACACCTTC. Encoded protein: CASSLDTATNYGYTF. The V call is TRBV11-2, the J call TRBJ1-2; no clear D gene. The length of the CDR3 is 15 residues. The germline V and J ends were trimmed by 0 bases and 2 bases, with 10 bases remaining between them. Germline CDR1 SGHAT, CDR2 FQNNGV.

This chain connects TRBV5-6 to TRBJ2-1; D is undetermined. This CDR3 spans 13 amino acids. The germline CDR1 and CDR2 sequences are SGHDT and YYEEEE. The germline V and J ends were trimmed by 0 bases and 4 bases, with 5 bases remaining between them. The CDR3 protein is CASSLAVYNEQFF. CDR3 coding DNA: TGTGCCAGCAGCTTGGCCGTATACAATGAGCAGTTCTTC.

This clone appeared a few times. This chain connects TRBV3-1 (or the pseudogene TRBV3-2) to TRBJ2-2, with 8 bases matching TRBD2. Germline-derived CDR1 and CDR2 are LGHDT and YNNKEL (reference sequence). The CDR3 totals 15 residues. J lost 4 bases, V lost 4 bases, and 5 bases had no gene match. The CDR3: CASSPHAGGTGELFF. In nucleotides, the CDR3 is TGTGCCAGCAGCCCTCATGCGGGGGGCACCGGGGAGCTGTTTTTT.

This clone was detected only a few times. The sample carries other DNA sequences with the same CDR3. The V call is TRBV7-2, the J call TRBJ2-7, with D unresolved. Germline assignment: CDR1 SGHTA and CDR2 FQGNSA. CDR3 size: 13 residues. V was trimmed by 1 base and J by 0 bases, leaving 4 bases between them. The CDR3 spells CASSLVSSYEQYF. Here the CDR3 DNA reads TGTGCCAGCAGCTTAGTCAGCTCCTACGAGCAGTACTTC.

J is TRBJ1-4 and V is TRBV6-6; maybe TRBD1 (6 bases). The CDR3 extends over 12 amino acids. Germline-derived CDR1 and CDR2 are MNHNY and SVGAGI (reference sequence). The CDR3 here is CASGGAGEKLFF. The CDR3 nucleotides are TGTGCTAGCGGGGGCGCCGGGGAAAAACTGTTTTTT.

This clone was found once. CDR3 in amino acids: CASSLDRPTGLYEQYF. CDR3 sequence (DNA): TGTGCCAGCAGCTTAGATCGTCCCACAGGGCTCTACGAGCAGTACTTC. V is TRBV11-2 and J is TRBJ2-7; possible D gene TRBD1, 6 bases. The V gene lost 0 bases and the J gene lost 3 bases, with 15 bases spanning the gap. The CDR3 contains 16 residues. Germline V gene data show CDR1 as SGHAT and CDR2 as FQNNGV.